Shown below are 20 T cell receptor beta chains from a single sample sequenced in a study of neurological immune-mediated disorders. TCRdb re-called the 5' RACE reads through MiXCR, storing one row per CDR3 protein. The data show 20,000 to 25,000 distinct CDR3 sequences, less than 15% seen once. Time point: technical triplicate 1. Material: CD4+ T cells from blood. Every receptor here comes from a female donor with HTLV-1-associated myelopathy (HAM/TSP).

This clonotype was observed many times. The V and J genes are TRBV12-5 and TRBJ2-7, with TRBD2 matching 13 bases. Trimming removed 5 bases from V and 10 bases from J; junction bases left unmatched: 5. Per germline, CDR1 LGHNT and CDR2 FRNRAP. The CDR3 has 13 amino acids. The CDR3 nucleotides read TGTGCTAGTGGTACCGGACTAGCGGGGGATCAGTACTTC. This translates into CASGTGLAGDQYF.

This clonotype was detected many times. J is TRBJ1-1 and V is TRBV6-5; TRBD1 agrees at 11 bases. The CDR3 has 15 residues. Germline V gene data show CDR1 as MNHEY and CDR2 as SVGAGI. V was pared by 6 bases and J by 4 bases, with 7 bases of the junction left unmatched. The CDR3 bases are TGTGCCAGCAGAGGGACAGGGGGTTCGATCACTGAAGCTTTCTTT. Amino acids: CASRGTGGSITEAFF.

The genes are TRBV29-1 and TRBJ2-4; the match to TRBD1 covers 11 bases. V lost 7 bases and J lost 8; bases outside the gene matches: 1. The CDR3 length is 11 residues. Germline CDR1 is SQVTM and CDR2 is ANQGSEA. CDR3 bases: TGCAGCGCGGGACAGGGGGACATTCAGTACTTC. Its translation is CSAGQGDIQYF.

In this sample, this clonotype turned up many times. The chain's CDR3 is CSARVSLGGRFLDEQFF. The CDR3 region has the DNA TGCAGTGCTAGAGTTTCTTTAGGCGGGAGGTTCCTTGATGAGCAGTTCTTC. The chain joins TRBV20-1 to TRBJ2-1; the match to TRBD2 covers 8 bases. The CDR3 is 17 residues long. The germline CDR1 and CDR2 sequences are DFQATT and SNEGSKA (reference sequence). Trimming removed 1 base from V and 8 bases from J; junction bases left unmatched: 16.

The gene calls are TRBV12-3 or TRBV12-4 and TRBJ2-2, with 8 bases matching TRBD2. With V trimmed by 2 bases and J by 10 bases, 6 bases remained unmatched. The CDR3 has 14 residues. The chain's CDR3 is CASSLRGGGVELFF. DNA for the CDR3: TGTGCCAGCAGTTTACGGGGGGGGGGCGTGGAGCTGTTTTTT.

This clonotype came up many times. The chain couples TRBV2 to TRBJ2-4; D is ambiguous. Germline CDR1 reads SNHLY; CDR2 reads FYNNEI. V shed 10 bases and J shed 0 bases, with 16 bases lying between them. The CDR3 runs 15 residues. The CDR3 DNA reads as TGTGCCACCAACCCGAGAGCCCAAGCCAAAAACATTCAGTACTTC. Protein sequence: CATNPRAQAKNIQYF.

This clonotype showed up just a few times. V usage is TRBV6-5 and J usage is TRBJ2-1; D is possibly TRBD1 or TRBD2 (5 bases each). Between the trimmed V and J ends, which lost 4 bases and 10 bases, there was a span of 14 bases. This CDR3 spans 13 amino acids. CDR1 is MNHEY and CDR2 is SVGAGI in the germline V gene. This chain's CDR3 is CASSSGTRGEQFF. CDR3 bases: TGTGCCAGCAGTTCCGGGACGAGGGGAGAGCAGTTCTTC.

The table lists this clonotype with many counts. CDR3 sequence reads: CASSQLAHEQFF. The CDR3 DNA is TGTGCCAGCAGCCAACTAGCACATGAGCAGTTCTTC. This rearrangement joins TRBV12-3 or TRBV12-4 to TRBJ2-1, with D maybe TRBD2 (6 bases). V lost 6 bases and J 8 bases, leaving 11 bases between the germline ends. The CDR3 runs to 12 residues.

This chain connects TRBV7-2 to TRBJ2-3; D unresolved. Germline assignment: CDR1 SGHTA and CDR2 FQGNSA. CDR3 length equals 15 residues. V was trimmed by 5 bases and J by 2 bases, leaving 14 bases between them. The CDR3 nucleotides read TGTGCCAGCAGCATCCTTGGGCCGGACACAGATACGCAGTATTTT. Protein sequence: CASSILGPDTDTQYF.

This clonotype was counted many times. The junction does not match germline at one end; this may be a read error. The V and J genes are TRBV7-7 and TRBJ2-5; the match to TRBD1 covers 11 bases. The CDR3 spans 15 residues. Germline V gene data show CDR1 as SSHAT and CDR2 as FNYEAQ (reference sequence). Here the CDR3 DNA reads TGTGCTAGCAGCATGGGACAGGGGGGGATGGAGACCCAGTACTTC. Amino acids: CASSMGQGGMETQYF.

In regard to this clonotype: The junction does not match germline at one end; this may be a read error. In nucleotides, the CDR3 is TGTGCGACTCGGGGATTGGGCAATCAGCTCCAGCATTTT. Translating it yields CATRGLGNQLQHF. J is TRBJ1-5 and V is TRBV10-3; D is undetermined. CDR1 and CDR2 from the germline V gene are ENHRY and SYGVKD. The length of the CDR3 is 13 residues.

In this sample, this clonotype turned up many times. The chain combines TRBV20-1 with TRBJ2-7, with D perhaps TRBD1 (5 bases). V was trimmed by 3 bases and J by 5 bases, leaving 20 bases between them. The CDR3 covers 15 residues. CDR1 is DFQATT and CDR2 is SNEGSKA in the germline V gene (reference sequence). The CDR3 bases are TGCAGTGCTAGTACTCGGTTCCAGGGCATCCACGAGCAGTACTTC. This encodes CSASTRFQGIHEQYF.

This clonotype has a count of ten or more. This chain uses TRBV7-8 with TRBJ1-1; D unclear. Germline lookup yields CDR1 SGHVS and CDR2 FQNEAQ. This CDR3 comprises 14 residues. Trimming removed 4 bases at V and 5 bases at J, with 14 bases between. CDR3 coding DNA: TGTGCCAGCAGCTCCCGATTATCGGGGACTGAAGCTTTCTTT. Amino acids: CASSSRLSGTEAFF.

This clonotype was observed many times. The chain recombines TRBV6-6 with TRBJ2-1; D ambiguous. The germline V gene encodes CDR1 MNHNY and CDR2 SVGAGI (reference sequence). Deletions cut 6 bases from V and 7 bases from J, with 10 bases between. The CDR3 extends over 12 amino acids. The CDR3 sequence: CASRGQANEQFF. CDR3 in DNA: TGTGCCAGCAGGGGCCAGGCGAATGAGCAGTTCTTC.

This clonotype has a count of ten or more. The rearrangement joins TRBV7-9 to TRBJ1-4; no definite D call. Trimming took 7 bases from V and 3 from J, leaving 12 bases between them. This CDR3 contains 14 residues. CDR1 is SEHNR, CDR2 FQNEAQ, per germline (reference sequence). The CDR3 DNA reads as TGTGCCAGCACGCGGGGAGGGTCTAATGAAAAACTGTTTTTT. It yields the protein CASTRGGSNEKLFF.

This clonotype came up many times. The chain joins TRBV20-1 to TRBJ2-3; D ambiguous. The CDR3 loop spans 13 amino acids. Germline V CDR1 and CDR2: DFQATT, SNEGSKA (reference sequence). Between the trimmed V and J ends, which lost 8 bases and 5 bases, there was a span of 17 bases. CDR3: CSHIPPSEDTQYF. DNA of the CDR3: TGCAGTCATATTCCCCCAAGTGAAGATACGCAGTATTTT.

This clonotype was recorded many times. The J gene is TRBJ2-1, the V gene TRBV7-9, with 10 bases that match TRBD1. Looked up from germline, CDR1 is SEHNR and CDR2 is FQNEAQ (reference sequence). The V segment lost 2 bases and the J segment 14 bases; nucleotides outside the gene matches: 9. This CDR3 contains 14 residues. The CDR3 loop reads CASSLPAGQGSKFF. The CDR3 DNA follows: TGTGCCAGCAGCTTACCCGCGGGACAGGGGTCTAAGTTCTTC.

This clonotype was counted ten times or more. The chain carries TRBV5-1 and TRBJ1-4; no reliable D call. V was pared by 4 bases and J by 7 bases, with 11 bases between. Germline CDR1 and CDR2: SGHRS and YFSETQ. CDR3 length: 13 amino acids. For the CDR3, the DNA is TGCGCCAGCAGCGCGCGTCCGGGTGAAAAACTGTTTTTT. The encoded protein is CASSARPGEKLFF.

Ten or more counts support this clonotype. The rearrangement links TRBV12-3 or TRBV12-4 to TRBJ2-7; D is tentatively TRBD1 or TRBD2 (6 bases each). Trimming shortened V by 2 bases and J by 6 bases, and 17 bases separated the two germline ends. The CDR3 runs 15 residues. The CDR3 nucleotides are TGTGCCAGCAGTTTATCCGGGGGCGCAAGAGGCGAGCAGTACTTC. This codes for CASSLSGGARGEQYF.

This clonotype occurred many times. The J gene is TRBJ2-7, the V gene TRBV6-1, with 7 bases fitting TRBD2. The CDR3 contains 14 residues. Trimming cost V 7 bases and J 4 bases; bases outside gene matches: 10. In germline, CDR1 is MNHNS, CDR2 SASEGT. The CDR3 spells CASKFGEGVYEQYF. The CDR3 DNA follows: TGTGCCAGCAAATTTGGGGAGGGCGTTTACGAGCAGTACTTC.